The source of this TCR beta chain is a study of blood T cells in healthy people across ages. About this clonotype itself: Antigen specificity is unknown.

Study results and limitations: TCR beta diversity per million T cells fell roughly linearly with age. In long-lived donors, naive CD4+ cell counts and diversity exceeded those of aged donors.

A second about 7 to 12 cycle PCR used barcoded and J-beta primers. A template-switch adaptor that had 12 random nucleotides put a tag on each cDNA molecule. Every individual sample yielded 2.5 million or more paired-end reads (each containing CDR3). In TCRdb, the 5' RACE reads were re-called with MiXCR into one record per CDR3 protein. The repertoire holds about 640,000 distinct CDR3 sequences, 58% seen once, with over 35% in the top ten. The germline V gene has CDR1 LGHNT and CDR2 FRNRAP. This CDR3 has 11 amino acids. The rearrangement uses TRBV12-5 and TRBJ2-4; 8 bases are shared with TRBD1. TRBJ2-7 matches the DNA end more closely, so the J call is doubtful. The sequencing input was blood. The TCR sequence derives from a man aged 55 to 70 in good health. The CDR3 DNA sequence: TGTGCCCTCGGGACAGGCTACGAGCAGTACTTC. Translated: CALGTGYEQYF.